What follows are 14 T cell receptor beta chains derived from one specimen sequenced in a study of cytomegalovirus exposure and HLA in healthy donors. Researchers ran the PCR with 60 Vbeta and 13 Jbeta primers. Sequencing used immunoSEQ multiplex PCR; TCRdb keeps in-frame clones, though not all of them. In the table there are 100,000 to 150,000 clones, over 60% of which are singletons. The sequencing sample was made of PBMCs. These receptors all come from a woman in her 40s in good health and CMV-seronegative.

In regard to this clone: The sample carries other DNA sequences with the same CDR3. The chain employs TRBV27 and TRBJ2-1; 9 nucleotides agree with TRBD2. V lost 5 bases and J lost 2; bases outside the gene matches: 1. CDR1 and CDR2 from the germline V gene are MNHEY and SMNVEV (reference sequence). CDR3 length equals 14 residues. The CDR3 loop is CASSLAGPYNEQFF. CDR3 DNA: TGTGCCAGCAGTCTAGCGGGACCCTACAATGAGCAGTTCTTC.

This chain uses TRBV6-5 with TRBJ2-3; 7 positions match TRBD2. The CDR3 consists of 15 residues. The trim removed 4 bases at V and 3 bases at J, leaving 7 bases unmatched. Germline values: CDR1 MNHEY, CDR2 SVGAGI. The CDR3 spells CASSWTSLGTDTQYF. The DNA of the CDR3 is TGTGCCAGCAGTTGGACTAGTCTTGGGACAGATACGCAGTATTTT.

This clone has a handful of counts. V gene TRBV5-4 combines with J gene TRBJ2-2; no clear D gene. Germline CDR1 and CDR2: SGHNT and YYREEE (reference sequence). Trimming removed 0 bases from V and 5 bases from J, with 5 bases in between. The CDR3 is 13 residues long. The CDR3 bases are TGTGCCAGCAGCTTGGCCCAGACCGGGGAGCTGTTTTTT. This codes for CASSLAQTGELFF.

CDR3 DNA sequence: TGCGCCAGCAGCATCAGGACAGGGTCTTCCTACGAGCAGTACTTC. The encoded protein is CASSIRTGSSYEQYF. The chain recombines TRBV5-1 with TRBJ2-7, with 8 bases aligning to TRBD1. Germline-derived CDR1 and CDR2 are SGHRS and YFSETQ. Germline trimming cut 4 bases from V and 1 base from J; bases unmatched to any gene: 7. The CDR3 spans 15 residues.

CDR3: CATSLRGFRETQYF. DNA for the CDR3: TGTGCCACTTCCTTAAGGGGTTTTCGGGAGACCCAGTACTTC. The chain combines TRBV28 with TRBJ2-5, with a possible D match to TRBD1 (5 bases). This CDR3 has 14 amino acids. The germline V gene encodes CDR1 MDHEN and CDR2 SYDVKM. The ends were cut back, 10 bases at V and 5 bases at J, with 20 bases in the middle.

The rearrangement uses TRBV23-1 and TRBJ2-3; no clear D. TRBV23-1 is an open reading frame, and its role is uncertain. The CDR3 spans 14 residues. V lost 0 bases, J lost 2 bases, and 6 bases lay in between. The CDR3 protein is CASSQSSPTDTQYF. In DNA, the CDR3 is TGCGCCAGCAGTCAATCTTCTCCCACAGATACGCAGTATTTT.

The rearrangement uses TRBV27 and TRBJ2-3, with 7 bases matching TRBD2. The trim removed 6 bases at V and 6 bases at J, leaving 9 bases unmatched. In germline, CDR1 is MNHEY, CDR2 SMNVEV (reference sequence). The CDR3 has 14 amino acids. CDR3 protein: CASSSGRGWDTQYF. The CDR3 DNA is TGTGCCAGCAGCTCGGGGAGGGGTTGGGATACGCAGTATTTT.

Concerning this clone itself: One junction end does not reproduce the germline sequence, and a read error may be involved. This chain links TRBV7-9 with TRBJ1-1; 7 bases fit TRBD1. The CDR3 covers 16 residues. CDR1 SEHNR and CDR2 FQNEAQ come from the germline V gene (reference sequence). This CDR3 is CSSSPRDSYMNTEAFF. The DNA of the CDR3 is TGTTCCAGCAGCCCTCGGGACAGTTACATGAACACTGAAGCTTTCTTT.

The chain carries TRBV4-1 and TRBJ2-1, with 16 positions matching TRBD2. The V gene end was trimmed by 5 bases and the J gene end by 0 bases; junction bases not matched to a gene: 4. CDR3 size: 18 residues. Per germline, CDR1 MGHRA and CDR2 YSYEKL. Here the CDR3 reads CASSRGLAGGGSYNEQFF. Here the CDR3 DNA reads TGCGCCAGCAGCAGGGGACTAGCGGGAGGGGGCTCCTACAATGAGCAGTTCTTC.

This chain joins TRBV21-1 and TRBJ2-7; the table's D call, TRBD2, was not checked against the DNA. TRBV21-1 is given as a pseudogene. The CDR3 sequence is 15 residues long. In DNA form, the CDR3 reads TGTGCCAGCAAGCGGAGGGGGGAGGGGCGATGCGAGCAGTACTTC. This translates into CASKRRGEGRCEQYF.

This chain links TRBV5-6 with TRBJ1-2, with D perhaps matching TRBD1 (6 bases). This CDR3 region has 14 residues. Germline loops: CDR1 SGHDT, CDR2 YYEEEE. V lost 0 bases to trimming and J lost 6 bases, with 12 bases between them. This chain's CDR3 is CASSLAGAGDGYTF. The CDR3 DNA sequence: TGTGCCAGCAGCTTGGCCGGAGCAGGGGATGGCTACACCTTC.

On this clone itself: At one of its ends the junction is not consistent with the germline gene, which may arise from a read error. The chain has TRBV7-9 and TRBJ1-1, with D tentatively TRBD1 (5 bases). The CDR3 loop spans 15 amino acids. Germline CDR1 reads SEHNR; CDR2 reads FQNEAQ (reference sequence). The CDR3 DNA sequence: TGTTCCAGCACCCCTTTCAAGGGGCTGGGGACTGAAGCTTTCTTT. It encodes CSSTPFKGLGTEAFF. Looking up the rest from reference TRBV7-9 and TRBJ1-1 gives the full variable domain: DTGVSQNPRHKITKRGQNVTFRCDPISEHNRLYWYRQTLGQGPEFLTYFQNEAQLEKSRLLSDRFSAERPKGSFSTLEIQRTEQGDSAMYLCSSTPFKGLGTEAFFGQGTRLTVV.

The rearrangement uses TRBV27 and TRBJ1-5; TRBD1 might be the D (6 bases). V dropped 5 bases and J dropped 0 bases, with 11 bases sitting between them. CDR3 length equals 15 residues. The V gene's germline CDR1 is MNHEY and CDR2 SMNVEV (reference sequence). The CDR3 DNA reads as TGTGCCAGCAGTGCAAGGGGGTATAGCAATCAGCCCCAGCATTTT. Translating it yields CASSARGYSNQPQHF.

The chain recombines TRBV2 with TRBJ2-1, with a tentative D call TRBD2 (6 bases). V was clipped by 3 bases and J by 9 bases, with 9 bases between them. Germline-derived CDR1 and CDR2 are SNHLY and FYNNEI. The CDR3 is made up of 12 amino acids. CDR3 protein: CASSDREVEQFF. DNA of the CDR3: TGTGCCAGCAGTGACAGGGAGGTTGAGCAGTTCTTC.